Presented here are 14 T cell receptor beta chains from one specimen sequenced in a study of T cells in Graves' hyperthyroidism and ophthalmopathy. There were TCR beta CDR3 regions amplified from RNA transcripts. The HTBI primer set was used in a first-round RT-PCR of the TCR CDR3. TCRdb itself ran the multiplex PCR reads through MiXCR, one entry per CDR3 protein. The sample contains 650,000 to 700,000 distinct CDR3 sequences, around a sixth of which appear only once. Sequenced input: blood. The source of these receptors is a man aged 45 to 65 with Graves' hyperthyroidism.

This clonotype was seen more than once but under ten times. The J gene is TRBJ2-5, the V gene TRBV19, with 7 bases matching TRBD1. V shed 2 bases, J shed 5 bases, and the junction held 5 bases outside the gene matches. Looked up from germline, CDR1 is LNHDA and CDR2 is SQIVND (reference sequence). The CDR3 contains 14 residues. CDR3 bases: TGTGCCAGTAGTATATTCGACAGGGATGAGACCCAGTACTTC. It codes for CASSIFDRDETQYF.

The table lists this clonotype with many counts. The V gene is TRBV30, the J gene TRBJ2-1, with a weak D call TRBD2 (5 bases). This CDR3 is 12 amino acids long. V lost 2 bases and J 10 bases, leaving 12 bases between the germline ends. The germline CDR1 and CDR2 sequences are GTSNPN and SVGIG (reference sequence). CDR3 nucleotides: TGTGCCTGGAGTCCGGGGTTCAACGAGCAGTTCTTC. It specifies CAWSPGFNEQFF.

This clonotype was detected many times. The rearrangement joins TRBV7-8 to TRBJ2-1; no definite D call. CDR1 and CDR2 (germline): SGHVS, FQNEAQ. V was cut by 5 bases and J by 0 bases, with 14 bases left in between. There are 16 residues in the CDR3. The CDR3 DNA sequence: TGTGCCAGCAGCGAACGATTCCTCAGCTCCTACAATGAGCAGTTCTTC. Translation: CASSERFLSSYNEQFF.

The CDR3 region has the DNA TGCAGTGCTAGATCCTGGACAGGGGATGCAACTAATGAAAAACTGTTTTTT. Protein: CSARSWTGDATNEKLFF. The chain uses TRBV20-1 and TRBJ1-4, with 9 bases identical to TRBD1. The V gene's germline CDR1 is DFQATT and CDR2 SNEGSKA (reference sequence). Germline trimming cut 2 bases from V and 0 bases from J; bases unmatched to any gene: 7. This CDR3 comprises 17 residues.

V and J are TRBV7-9 and TRBJ1-4; D uncertain. Trimming removed 8 bases at V and 7 bases at J, with 8 bases between. CDR3 length equals 11 residues. CDR1 and CDR2 (germline): SEHNR, FQNEAQ (reference sequence). Here the CDR3 reads CASFSGEKLFF. The CDR3 bases are TGTGCCAGCTTTTCTGGTGAAAAACTGTTTTTT.

The chain couples TRBV14 to TRBJ1-2; D not certain. CDR1 is SGHDN, CDR2 FVKESK, per germline. The CDR3 sequence is 14 residues long. V lost 0 bases to trimming and J lost 8 bases, with 13 bases between them. As DNA, the CDR3 is TGTGCCAGCAGCCAAGAGAGGTCAGGCGGGGGCTACACCTTC. Its protein product is CASSQERSGGGYTF.

This clonotype was picked up a small number of times. The V call is TRBV12-3 or TRBV12-4, the J call TRBJ2-7; D remains ambiguous. With 7 bases removed from V and 3 bases from J, the gap between germline ends came to 16 bases. CDR3 length: 14 amino acids. CDR3 DNA sequence: TGTGCCAGCAATCCCCCTTGGACGGACTACGAGCAGTACTTC. Protein sequence: CASNPPWTDYEQYF.

Regarding this clonotype: A much larger clone differs by one base, so this may be a read error. The chain employs TRBV25-1 and TRBJ1-1; 8 bases map to TRBD1. With 3 bases clipped from V and 1 base from J, the junction kept 4 bases outside the gene matches. The CDR3 loop spans 15 amino acids. Germline CDR1 is MGHDK and CDR2 is SYGVNS. This CDR3 is CASSEFGQGNTEAFF. CDR3 DNA: TGTGCCAGCAGTGAGTTCGGACAGGGGAACACTGAAGCTTTCTTT.

This clonotype was counted ten times or more. The rearrangement joins TRBV2 to TRBJ2-1; TRBD2 aligns across 12 bases. Germline CDR1 and CDR2: SNHLY and FYNNEI. The CDR3 runs 16 residues. V was clipped by 7 bases and J by 0 bases; unmatched bases: 4. This chain's CDR3 is CASNPTSGSSYNEQFF. CDR3 nucleotides: TGTGCCAGCAACCCGACTAGCGGGAGCTCCTACAATGAGCAGTTCTTC.

This clonotype was detected many times. A much larger clone differs by one base, so this may be a read error. The rearrangement joins TRBV2 to TRBJ2-7; D not resolved. The CDR3 sequence is 12 residues long. Per the germline V gene, CDR1 is SNHLY and CDR2 is FYNNEI. The CDR3 protein is CASRTHRNEQCF. The CDR3 DNA reads TGTGCCAGCAGGACCCATAGAAACGAGCAGTGCTTC.

V gene TRBV6-5 combines with J gene TRBJ2-5; TRBD1 is a possible D gene (6 bases). The V gene's germline CDR1 is MNHEY and CDR2 SVGAGI. V shed 5 bases and J shed 5 bases, with 12 bases lying between them. The CDR3 totals 13 residues. CDR3 loop: CASSNTGSETQYF. The CDR3 DNA reads as TGTGCCAGCAGTAACACAGGGAGCGAGACCCAGTACTTC.

This clonotype has at least ten counts. The chain couples TRBV20-1 to TRBJ2-7; tentatively, D is TRBD1 (5 bases). Germline values: CDR1 DFQATT, CDR2 SNEGSKA (reference sequence). V lost 5 bases, J lost 7 bases, and 18 bases lay in between. The CDR3 loop spans 13 amino acids. This chain's CDR3 is CSAPPQGGREQYF. DNA of the CDR3: TGCAGTGCTCCTCCCCAGGGTGGCAGGGAGCAGTACTTC.

This clonotype was counted ten times or more. The chain couples TRBV18 to TRBJ2-1; D is unresolved. This CDR3 contains 12 residues. Germline V gene sequence: CDR1 KGHSH, CDR2 LQKENI. V lost 3 bases and J 8 bases, leaving 8 bases between the germline ends. DNA of the CDR3: TGTGCCAGCTCACCTAGGGTGGATGAGCAGTTCTTC. Protein product: CASSPRVDEQFF.

The chain couples TRBV7-9 to TRBJ2-3; 9 bases map to TRBD1. Germline loops: CDR1 SEHNR, CDR2 FQNEAQ (reference sequence). CDR3 length equals 15 residues. The V and J ends lost 5 bases and 2 bases, in that order; junction bases with no gene match: 5. CDR3 DNA: TGTGCCAGCAGCACAGGACAGGGGCCCACAGATACGCAGTATTTT. Translation gives CASSTGQGPTDTQYF. Supplemented by reference TRBV7-9 and TRBJ2-3, the full variable domain reads DTGVSQNPRHKITKRGQNVTFRCDPISEHNRLYWYRQTLGQGPEFLTYFQNEAQLEKSRLLSDRFSAERPKGSFSTLEIQRTEQGDSAMYLCASSTGQGPTDTQYFGPGTRLTVL.